These 28 T cell receptor beta chains share one sample of origin, sequenced in a study of STAT3 mutations in large granular lymphocyte leukemia. Overall study findings and caveats: Every T-LGLL patient had at least one immunodominant TCRbeta clonotype.

Antigens of these TCRs are unknown. Libraries were prepared by immunoSEQ multiplex PCR; TCRdb keeps only in-frame clonotypes and omits some of them. The sample lists more than 9,000 clones, roughly 55% seen once, with approximately 9.6% in the top ten. Material for sequencing was peripheral blood mononuclear cells. The receptors here all came from a boy between 5 and 17 years old with T-cell large granular lymphocyte leukemia. Some clones in this sample may be carry-over from other donors' samples.

The CDR3 DNA is TGTGCCAGCAGCTGGACTAGGAACAATGAGCAGTTCTTC. This translates into CASSWTRNNEQFF. The gene calls are TRBV5-4 and TRBJ2-1; 7 positions match TRBD2. Germline V gives CDR1 SGHNT, CDR2 YYREEE (reference sequence). The ends lost 3 bases at V and 5 bases at J; junction bases unmatched: 2. The CDR3 runs 13 residues.

The V gene is TRBV29-1, the J gene TRBJ2-7; 7 bases fit TRBD2. The J segment lost 1 base and the V segment lost 4 bases, leaving 4 bases of the junction unmatched. The length of the CDR3 is 13 residues. Germline assignment: CDR1 SQVTM and CDR2 ANQGSEA. DNA for the CDR3: TGCAGCGTTGTTGGGGGGGGATCCTACGAGCAGTACTTC. Translation gives CSVVGGGSYEQYF.

This chain joins TRBV7-2 and TRBJ2-7; tentative D call: TRBD1 (6 bases). Germline CDR1 SGHTA, CDR2 FQGNSA. There are 14 residues in the CDR3. Trimming took off 5 bases at V and 6 bases at J, with 17 bases between the two ends. The CDR3 DNA follows: TGTGCCAGCAGCCCCATCATGGGGGCTCTCGAGCAGTACTTC. Its protein is CASSPIMGALEQYF.

This clone appeared a few times. V is TRBV6-5 and J is TRBJ2-5, with 7 bases aligning to TRBD2. Unmatched junction bases numbered 9, after V lost 6 bases and J lost 5 bases. This CDR3 has 14 amino acids. CDR1 and CDR2 (germline): MNHEY, SVGAGI. This chain's CDR3 is CASRPVGGVETQYF. The CDR3 DNA follows: TGTGCCAGCAGGCCAGTTGGGGGGGTGGAGACCCAGTACTTC.

J is TRBJ1-5 and V is TRBV30; D is undetermined. Trimming pared 2 bases from V and 0 bases from J, leaving 5 bases between. Germline-derived CDR1 and CDR2 are GTSNPN and SVGIG (reference sequence). There are 13 residues in the CDR3. CDR3 sequence reads: CAWSPDSNQPQHF. CDR3 in DNA: TGTGCCTGGAGTCCGGATAGCAATCAGCCCCAGCATTTT.

The V call is TRBV7-2, the J call TRBJ2-7, with a tentative D call TRBD1 (5 bases). Germline-derived CDR1 and CDR2 are SGHTA and FQGNSA. This CDR3 spans 12 amino acids. V shed 4 bases and J shed 10 bases, with 14 bases lying between them. CDR3 DNA sequence: TGTGCCAGCAGCTATATAGGGGCCGTTCAGTACTTC. As protein: CASSYIGAVQYF.

This clone appeared once. The V gene is TRBV5-4, the J gene TRBJ1-5; D perhaps matches TRBD1 (6 bases). Germline CDR1 SGHNT, CDR2 YYREEE (reference sequence). The CDR3 consists of 14 residues. Trimming took off 4 bases at V and 5 bases at J, with 13 bases between the two ends. CDR3: CASSVQGVDQPQHF. CDR3 in DNA: TGTGCCAGCAGCGTACAGGGTGTCGATCAGCCCCAGCATTTT.

The gene calls are TRBV27 and TRBJ2-3; perhaps TRBD2 as D (6 bases). The CDR3 contains 14 residues. Germline V gene lookup returns CDR1 MNHEY and CDR2 SMNVEV (reference sequence). V was cut by 6 bases and J by 0 bases, with 10 bases left in between. CDR3 nucleotide sequence: TGTGCCAGCAGGTCGGGGGATAGCACAGATACGCAGTATTTT. It yields the protein CASRSGDSTDTQYF.

The chain recombines TRBV30 with TRBJ1-6; possibly TRBD1 for D (5 bases). The CDR3 length is 12 residues. The germline V and J ends were trimmed by 1 base and 8 bases, with 6 bases remaining between them. The germline gives CDR1 GTSNPN, CDR2 SVGIG (reference sequence). The CDR3 sequence: CAWSGGYSPLHF. The CDR3 DNA is TGTGCCTGGAGTGGGGGGTATTCACCCCTCCACTTT.

This clone came up a few times. This sequence joins TRBV27 and TRBJ1-5; TRBD1 might be the D (5 bases). Trimming shortened V by 6 bases and J by 5 bases, and 11 bases separated the two germline ends. CDR1 is MNHEY, CDR2 SMNVEV, per germline (reference sequence). The length of the CDR3 is 13 residues. The chain's CDR3 is CASSPGGYQPQHF. For the CDR3, the DNA is TGTGCCAGCAGCCCGGGGGGGTATCAGCCCCAGCATTTT.

The gene calls are TRBV6-1 and TRBJ1-2; D uncertain. From germline, CDR1 is MNHNS and CDR2 SASEGT. Trimming removed 10 bases at V and 6 bases at J, with 15 bases between. The CDR3 covers 12 residues. The CDR3 nucleotides read TGTGCCACACGGACTTTAGGCGATGGCTACACCTTC. Its protein product is CATRTLGDGYTF.

V and J are TRBV6-5 and TRBJ1-5; the D is unclear. This CDR3 contains 15 residues. V lost 0 bases to trimming and J lost 2 bases, with 8 bases between them. Germline loops: CDR1 MNHEY, CDR2 SVGAGI. For the CDR3, the DNA is TGTGCCAGCAGTTACTCGCATAGGGGCAATCAGCCCCAGCATTTT. The encoded protein is CASSYSHRGNQPQHF.

The J gene is TRBJ2-3, the V gene TRBV13; 10 positions agree with TRBD2. Germline-derived CDR1 and CDR2 are PRHDT and FYEKMQ (reference sequence). V lost 6 bases to trimming and J lost 6 bases; unmatched junction nucleotides: 12. The CDR3 is made up of 16 amino acids. CDR3 sequence (DNA): TGTGCCAGCAGTCCAGGACTAGCGGAGGGAGTTGATACGCAGTATTTT. It codes for CASSPGLAEGVDTQYF.

This clone was observed once. V gene TRBV7-8 combines with J gene TRBJ1-1, with D possibly TRBD1 on 6 matching bases. The germline V and J ends were trimmed by 1 base and 11 bases, with 20 bases remaining between them. CDR3 length: 15 residues. Germline CDR1 and CDR2: SGHVS and FQNEAQ. This CDR3 reads CASSLGSGGKSAAFF. The CDR3 DNA is TGTGCCAGCAGCTTAGGGAGCGGGGGCAAGTCAGCGGCTTTCTTT.

In its sample, this clone was seen a few times. The gene calls are TRBV6-1 and TRBJ2-7, with 8 bases that match TRBD1. V was clipped by 5 bases and J by 0 bases; unmatched bases: 3. This CDR3 has 14 amino acids. CDR1 and CDR2 from the germline V gene are MNHNS and SASEGT. CDR3: CASSTTGGSYEQYF. Here the CDR3 DNA reads TGTGCCAGCAGTACAACAGGGGGCTCCTACGAGCAGTACTTC.

Here the CDR3 DNA reads TGCAGCGTTGACTGGGGACAGGGGGCGGATCAGCCCCAGCATTTT. It codes for CSVDWGQGADQPQHF. V is TRBV29-1 and J is TRBJ1-5; 12 bases line up with TRBD1. There are 15 residues in the CDR3. Losses at the gene ends were 3 bases for V and 5 bases for J; bases not matched to a gene: 5. The V gene's germline CDR1 is SQVTM and CDR2 ANQGSEA.

This clone was recorded only once. CDR3 DNA sequence: TGTGCCAGCTCACCACCAATAGCGGGGGGTCAAGAGACCCAGTACTTC. It translates to CASSPPIAGGQETQYF. The chain uses TRBV18 and TRBJ2-5, with 10 bases lining up with TRBD2. This CDR3 has 16 residues. Germline assignment: CDR1 KGHSH and CDR2 LQKENI. The V gene end was trimmed by 0 bases and the J gene end by 2 bases; junction bases not matched to a gene: 3. The whole variable domain, remainder taken from reference TRBV18 and TRBJ2-5, is NAGVMQNPRHLVRRRGQEARLRCSPMKGHSHVYWYRQLPEEGLKFMVYLQKENIIDESGMPKERFSAEFPKEGPSILRIQQVVRGDSAAYFCASSPPIAGGQETQYFGPGTRLLVL.

The CDR3 region has the DNA TGCGCCAGCAGCCAAAGACAGGGTGGAAACTATGGCTACACCTTC. It encodes CASSQRQGGNYGYTF. The chain combines TRBV4-1 with TRBJ1-2; 7 positions agree with TRBD1. The J segment lost 2 bases and the V segment lost 2 bases, leaving 5 bases of the junction unmatched. The CDR3 is made up of 15 amino acids. From germline, CDR1 is MGHRA and CDR2 YSYEKL.

This clone is medium-sized. The chain recombines TRBV5-1 with TRBJ1-6, with TRBD1 matching over 9 bases. In germline, CDR1 is SGHRS, CDR2 YFSETQ. This CDR3 has 14 residues. Trimming removed 4 bases from V and 7 bases from J; junction bases left unmatched: 3. CDR3 bases: TGCGCCAGCAGCCGGGGACAGGGAAATTCACCCCTCCACTTT. Translation gives CASSRGQGNSPLHF. Full variable domain (outside the CDR3, taken from reference TRBV5-1 and TRBJ1-6): KAGVTQTPRYLIKTRGQQVTLSCSPISGHRSVSWYQQTPGQGLQFLFEYFSETQRNKGNFPGRFSGRQFSNSRSEMNVSTLELGDSALYLCASSRGQGNSPLHFGNGTRLTVT.

This clone showed up just a few times. The CDR3 DNA follows: TGTGCCAGCAGCGGCTGGCATAGCGGGGGCAACGAGCAGTACTTC. This gives the protein CASSGWHSGGNEQYF. The chain is built from TRBV11-1 and TRBJ2-7; 9 bases line up with TRBD2. The ends lost 5 bases at V and 5 bases at J; junction bases unmatched: 10. This CDR3 spans 15 amino acids. Germline V gives CDR1 SGHAT, CDR2 FQDESV (reference sequence).

The chain recombines TRBV6-1 with TRBJ2-7, with 7 bases identical to TRBD2. CDR3 length: 14 amino acids. In germline, CDR1 is MNHNS, CDR2 SASEGT. The junction had 7 bases not matched to a gene; V was cut back by 7 bases and J by 1 base. The CDR3 reads CASTRASGSYEQYF. The CDR3 DNA is TGTGCCAGCACTAGAGCTAGCGGTTCCTACGAGCAGTACTTC.

This chain joins TRBV27 and TRBJ1-2; 7 bases match TRBD1. V trimming: 4 bases; J trimming: 5 bases; junction bases outside the gene matches: 4. The CDR3 consists of 13 residues. Germline loops: CDR1 MNHEY, CDR2 SMNVEV (reference sequence). CDR3 region: CASSYRGPYGYTF. The CDR3 coding sequence is TGTGCCAGCAGTTACAGGGGCCCGTATGGCTACACCTTC.

The V gene is TRBV5-6, the J gene TRBJ2-1; tentative D call: TRBD1 (5 bases). The ends were cut back, 2 bases at V and 0 bases at J, with 9 bases in the middle. The length of the CDR3 is 15 residues. Germline CDR1 reads SGHDT; CDR2 reads YYEEEE. CDR3 nucleotides: TGTGCCAGCAGCTTTACAGGAAGCTCCTACAATGAGCAGTTCTTC. Its protein product is CASSFTGSSYNEQFF.

The chain links TRBV13 to TRBJ2-5; D possibly corresponds to TRBD2 (6 bases). V was clipped by 5 bases and J by 5 bases, with 12 bases between them. Germline V gives CDR1 PRHDT, CDR2 FYEKMQ (reference sequence). This CDR3 is built from 13 residues. The CDR3 spells CASSRPGDETQYF. The CDR3 DNA reads as TGTGCCAGCAGCCGTCCGGGGGACGAGACCCAGTACTTC.

This chain joins TRBV10-2 and TRBJ2-5; D unclear. CDR1 is WSHSY, CDR2 SAAADI, per germline. V lost 0 bases and J 4 bases, leaving 6 bases between the germline ends. This CDR3 has 13 amino acids. CDR3 nucleotides: TGCGCCAGCAGTGAGTCCCCGGCAGAGACCCAGTACTTC. This gives the protein CASSESPAETQYF.

The chain employs TRBV13 and TRBJ1-2; no definite D call. Germline-derived CDR1 and CDR2 are PRHDT and FYEKMQ (reference sequence). V lost 1 base, J lost 1 base, and 13 bases lay in between. This CDR3 region has 16 residues. As DNA, the CDR3 is TGTGCCAGCAGCTTAGAAGCCTTTGCTCTTAACTATGGCTACACCTTC. Translated: CASSLEAFALNYGYTF.

This clone was seen only a few times. This chain links TRBV30 with TRBJ1-5; D ambiguous. In germline, CDR1 is GTSNPN, CDR2 SVGIG (reference sequence). V dropped 2 bases and J dropped 4 bases, with 9 bases sitting between them. The CDR3 is 13 amino acids. In DNA form, the CDR3 reads TGTGCCTGGAGTTCGGCAGGTAATCAGCCCCAGCATTTT. Translated, it gives CAWSSAGNQPQHF.

The V and J genes are TRBV5-1 and TRBJ2-1, with 8 nucleotides matching TRBD2. The germline V gene encodes CDR1 SGHRS and CDR2 YFSETQ. V gave up 2 bases and J gave up 5 bases; unmatched junction bases: 6. CDR3 size: 15 residues. The CDR3 nucleotides are TGCGCCAGCAGCTTCCTAGCGGGTACTGACAATGAGCAGTTCTTC. Translation gives CASSFLAGTDNEQFF. Using reference TRBV5-1 and TRBJ2-1 for the parts outside the CDR3, the full variable domain is KAGVTQTPRYLIKTRGQQVTLSCSPISGHRSVSWYQQTPGQGLQFLFEYFSETQRNKGNFPGRFSGRQFSNSRSEMNVSTLELGDSALYLCASSFLAGTDNEQFFGPGTRLTVL.